The 8 T cell receptor beta chains in this list originate from one sample, sequenced in a study of Ad26.COV2.S vaccination and SARS-CoV-2 variants. Produced via immunoSEQ multiplex PCR; TCRdb's table is partial and in-frame only. The table has roughly 320,000 clones, around 83% seen once. Treatment specified: roughly 18 received Ad26.COV2.S at low or high dose, single or two shots; several received placebo; per-sample allocation not given. Collection of the samples took place on day 63 after the first injection of vaccine or placebo. This material consisted of peripheral blood, taken in a trial of Ad26.COV2.S vaccine versus placebo. These receptors came from a person between 18 and 65 years old who received the Ad26.COV2.S COVID-19 vaccine or a placebo.

The rearrangement joins TRBV5-5 to TRBJ1-2; D gene unclear. The CDR3 loop spans 12 amino acids. V was shortened by 7 bases and J by 3 bases, with 10 bases between the two germline ends. Germline-derived CDR1 and CDR2 are SGHKS and YYEKEE (reference sequence). The chain's CDR3 is CASSKGDYGYTF. Written as DNA, the CDR3 is TGTGCCAGCTCCAAGGGTGACTATGGCTACACCTTC.

Only one count was recorded for this clone. The gene calls are TRBV30 and TRBJ1-5; tentative D call: TRBD1 (6 bases). The germline gives CDR1 GTSNPN, CDR2 SVGIG (reference sequence). CDR3 size: 15 residues. The V gene lost 1 base and the J gene lost 1 base, with 11 bases spanning the gap. The CDR3 nucleotides are TGTGCCTGGAGTGGCGGGACATTGAGCAATCAGCCCCAGCATTTT. Encoded protein: CAWSGGTLSNQPQHF.

This clone has only a few counts. The chain carries TRBV6-2 or TRBV6-3 and TRBJ2-2; D might be TRBD2 (7 bases). The CDR3 is made up of 15 amino acids. Per the germline V gene, CDR1 is MNHEY and CDR2 is SVGEGT. V shed 7 bases and J shed 3 bases, with 15 bases lying between them. The CDR3 bases are TGTGCCAGCACCCCAACAGGGAGGGACACCGGGGAGCTGTTTTTT. Translation: CASTPTGRDTGELFF.

The sample holds many counts of this clone. V and J are TRBV19 and TRBJ1-2; TRBD1 agrees at 8 bases. CDR1 and CDR2 from the germline V gene are LNHDA and SQIVND (reference sequence). Losses at the gene ends were 4 bases for V and 3 bases for J; bases not matched to a gene: 10. The CDR3 sequence is 16 residues long. Here the CDR3 reads CASSNWTGKTDYGYTF. The DNA of the CDR3 is TGTGCCAGTAGTAATTGGACAGGGAAGACGGACTATGGCTACACCTTC.

The J gene is TRBJ1-1, the V gene TRBV9; D perhaps matches TRBD1 (6 bases). Germline lookup yields CDR1 SGDLS and CDR2 YYNGEE. The CDR3 is made up of 14 amino acids. The V end lost 3 bases, the J end lost 1 base, and 10 bases lay between the germline ends. The CDR3 protein is CASSAGQPNTEAFF. CDR3 in DNA: TGTGCCAGCAGCGCAGGACAGCCGAACACTGAAGCTTTCTTT.

This clone was counted many times. V usage is TRBV5-4 and J usage is TRBJ1-1, with D possibly being TRBD1 (5 bases). The CDR3 is 16 amino acids. The germline V gene encodes CDR1 SGHNT and CDR2 YYREEE (reference sequence). Deletions cut 4 bases from V and 0 bases from J, with 16 bases between. As DNA, the CDR3 is TGTGCCAGCAGCCGGGACTCTTCGGGCGTGAACACTGAAGCTTTCTTT. It encodes CASSRDSSGVNTEAFF. Using reference TRBV5-4 and TRBJ1-1 for the parts outside the CDR3, the full variable domain is ETGVTQSPTHLIKTRGQQVTLRCSSQSGHNTVSWYQQALGQGPQFIFQYYREEENGRGNFPPRFSGLQFPNYSSELNVNALELDDSALYLCASSRDSSGVNTEAFFGQGTRLTVV.

This rearrangement joins TRBV19 to TRBJ2-1; 7 bases are shared with TRBD2. Unmatched junction bases numbered 9, after V lost 6 bases and J lost 10 bases. Germline CDR1 and CDR2: LNHDA and SQIVND (reference sequence). CDR3 size: 13 residues. The CDR3 loop is CASSPGGVVEQFF. DNA for the CDR3: TGTGCCAGTAGCCCGGGGGGTGTCGTAGAGCAGTTCTTC.

For the CDR3, the DNA is TGTGCCTGGAGCGAACCCGGGACTCGACCATATTTT. Translating it yields CAWSEPGTRPYF. This chain uses TRBV30 with TRBJ1-3; weak D call: TRBD1 (5 bases). The V gene lost 3 bases and the J gene lost 15 bases, with 18 bases spanning the gap. The germline CDR1 and CDR2 sequences are GTSNPN and SVGIG (reference sequence). The CDR3 is 12 amino acids.